The clone carrying this TCR beta chain was seen repeatedly, ten times or more. Antigen specificity is unknown. The entry originates in a study of T cells in Graves' hyperthyroidism and ophthalmopathy. Broader study findings: In validation, the model predicted ophthalmopathy. These predictions came a median about 6.8 months before onset.

Hyperthyroidism patients were newly diagnosed, had disease duration under 2 months, and were aged 18 to 65 years. A sample of blood taken at first hyperthyroidism diagnosis preceded any ophthalmopathy symptoms. Trimming shortened V by 0 bases and J by 2 bases, and 8 bases separated the two germline ends. This CDR3 contains 15 residues. Germline V lookup: CDR1 LGHDT, CDR2 YNNKEL (reference sequence). The investigators amplified TCR beta CDR3 regions from RNA transcripts. RT-PCR in the first round (using the HTBI primer set) targeted the TCR CDR3. TCRdb analysed the multiplex PCR reads with MiXCR anew, one entry per CDR3 protein. The data contain 730,000 or so distinct CDR3 sequences, approximately 18% of them singletons.

This chain links TRBV3-1 with TRBJ1-5; no definite D call. This TCR came from a woman between 50 and 59 years old with Graves' hyperthyroidism that later progressed to Graves' ophthalmopathy. The sequenced sample was blood. CDR3 nucleotides: TGTGCCAGCAGCCAAGACGGGCGAGGCAATCAGCCCCAGCATTTT. This sequence encodes CASSQDGRGNQPQHF.